Listed here is a single T cell receptor beta chain. Its target is unknown. This sample stems from a study of T-cell reconstitution after alpha-beta-depleted transplantation in children. Overall study findings and caveats: Surviving recipient T cells and thymic progenitors accounted for the high day-60 TCRbeta diversity observed in some patients. T cells produced anew were the main source of T-cell counts and diversity one year after transplant. Expanded graft clones, several hundred of them, were reportedly the source of alpha-beta T cells about two months after transplant.

Preparation of the TCRbeta library used unique molecular identifiers. TCRdb re-derived calls from the PCR reads in MiXCR, one entry per CDR3 protein. The profile shows some 200,000 distinct CDR3 sequences, about 8.2% of them singletons. The CDR3 is made up of 15 amino acids. Germline loops: CDR1 MGHRA, CDR2 YSYEKL. V was shortened by 4 bases and J by 5 bases, with 17 bases between the two germline ends. V gene TRBV4-1 combines with J gene TRBJ2-5; no firm D call. The sequencing used PBMCs, mostly from graft donor cells, collected 360 days after TCRalphabeta/CD19-depleted stem cell transplant. The clonotype comes from a male patient between 2 and 15 years old who had a stem cell transplant for acute myeloid leukemia, so the T cells may come from the graft donor. This CDR3 reads CASSPGDTSLETQYF. The CDR3 region has the DNA TGCGCCAGCAGCCCGGGCGACACCTCCCTTGAGACCCAGTACTTC.